Below are 32 T cell receptor beta chains sequenced from a single sample in a study of cytomegalovirus exposure and HLA in healthy donors. Amplification used 60 Vbeta primers and 13 Jbeta primers. Produced via immunoSEQ multiplex PCR; TCRdb's table is partial and in-frame only. The profile shows 210,000 or so clones, 87% of them singletons. The source material was PBMCs. The receptors stem from a man aged 25 to 40 in good health and CMV-seronegative.

In nucleotides, the CDR3 is TGTGCCAGTAGTATAACGGGTGGAACCCGAGAGACCCAGTACTTC. Translated, it gives CASSITGGTRETQYF. The chain links TRBV19 to TRBJ2-5, with D uncertain. V was shortened by 2 bases and J by 4 bases, with 14 bases between the two germline ends. This CDR3 is built from 15 residues. Germline CDR1 reads LNHDA; CDR2 reads SQIVND (reference sequence).

V is TRBV25-1 and J is TRBJ1-6; weak D call: TRBD1 (5 bases). The CDR3 is 14 amino acids. Germline V lookup: CDR1 MGHDK, CDR2 SYGVNS. V was cut by 2 bases and J by 9 bases, with 11 bases left in between. The CDR3 loop is CASSEQGMGSPLHF. In DNA form, the CDR3 reads TGTGCCAGCAGTGAACAGGGTATGGGTTCACCCCTCCACTTT.

The V gene is TRBV15, the J gene TRBJ1-1; 7 bases fit TRBD1. The CDR3 is 13 residues long. J was trimmed by 0 bases and V by 5 bases; bases with no gene match: 0. Germline V CDR1 and CDR2: LNHNV, YYDKDF (reference sequence). CDR3 region: CATSDRVNTEAFF. CDR3 sequence (DNA): TGTGCCACCAGCGACAGGGTGAACACTGAAGCTTTCTTT.

This clone was observed once. The chain uses TRBV10-3 and TRBJ2-5; TRBD1 agrees at 7 bases. Germline CDR1 ENHRY, CDR2 SYGVKD. This CDR3 comprises 16 residues. With V trimmed by 0 bases and J by 5 bases, 9 bases remained unmatched. This CDR3 is CAISESSRQGDETQYF. CDR3 nucleotide sequence: TGTGCCATCAGTGAGTCGTCGAGACAGGGTGATGAGACCCAGTACTTC.

The genes are TRBV5-6 and TRBJ2-5, with TRBD1 matching 7 bases. V trimming: 3 bases; J trimming: 2 bases; junction bases outside the gene matches: 10. There are 16 residues in the CDR3. Germline loops: CDR1 SGHDT, CDR2 YYEEEE. CDR3: CASSYLTGEVQETQYF. The CDR3 bases are TGTGCCAGCAGCTACCTCACAGGGGAAGTACAAGAGACCCAGTACTTC.

This clone has a single count. The J gene is TRBJ2-2, the V gene TRBV15; 7 bases line up with TRBD1. The CDR3 loop spans 17 amino acids. Germline values: CDR1 LNHNV, CDR2 YYDKDF (reference sequence). The junction had 10 bases not matched to a gene; V was cut back by 0 bases and J by 6 bases. This chain's CDR3 is CATSREVTGFFSGELFF. The DNA for the CDR3 is TGTGCCACCAGCAGAGAGGTGACAGGGTTTTTCTCCGGGGAGCTGTTTTTT.

The chain is built from TRBV10-2 and TRBJ1-5; possible D gene TRBD1, 6 bases. Germline V lookup: CDR1 WSHSY, CDR2 SAAADI. This CDR3 has 14 residues. Trimming stripped 2 bases from V and 4 bases from J, with 9 bases between. The CDR3 nucleotides read TGCGCCAGCAGTGAGGGACAGACTAATCAGCCCCAGCATTTT. Its translation: CASSEGQTNQPQHF.

The chain employs TRBV11-2 and TRBJ2-7, with 11 bases identical to TRBD1. There are 14 residues in the CDR3. V was pared by 9 bases and J by 4 bases, with 8 bases of the junction left unmatched. Germline assignment: CDR1 SGHAT and CDR2 FQNNGV. CDR3 amino acids: CASLRDRGYYEQYF. CDR3 sequence (DNA): TGTGCCAGTCTCCGGGACAGGGGGTATTACGAGCAGTACTTC. The variable domain in full, completed from reference TRBV11-2 and TRBJ2-7, reads EAGVAQSPRYKIIEKRQSVAFWCNPISGHATLYWYQQILGQGPKLLIQFQNNGVVDDSQLPKDRFSAERLKGVDSTLKIQPAKLEDSAVYLCASLRDRGYYEQYFGPGTRLTVT.

V is TRBV4-2 and J is TRBJ2-3, with 8 bases that match TRBD2. CDR1 is LGHNA and CDR2 is YNFKEQ in the germline V gene. CDR3 size: 18 residues. The V and J ends lost 0 bases and 2 bases, in that order; junction bases with no gene match: 10. The CDR3 bases are TGTGCCAGCAGCCAAGAGGGCCTCGCGGGGGGACTCACAGATACGCAGTATTTT. Its protein is CASSQEGLAGGLTDTQYF.

A note on this clone: One junction end disagrees with the germline gene, perhaps due to a read error. This chain links TRBV7-9 with TRBJ2-3; D gene uncertain. Germline values: CDR1 SEHNR, CDR2 FQNEAQ (reference sequence). The CDR3 runs to 8 residues. The CDR3 nucleotides read TGTTCCAGCAGCCCCTCTATTTTT. Translating gives CSSSPSIF.

The chain uses TRBV7-2 and TRBJ2-6; D may be TRBD2 (5 bases). Germline-derived CDR1 and CDR2 are SGHTA and FQGNSA. CDR3 length: 18 residues. Trimming removed 2 bases at V and 0 bases at J, with 14 bases between. This chain's CDR3 is CASSLSRASSSGANVLTF. The CDR3 nucleotides read TGTGCCAGCAGCTTATCGAGGGCAAGCTCCTCTGGGGCCAACGTCCTGACTTTC.

This clone was found once. The chain combines TRBV6-5 with TRBJ1-6, with D tentatively TRBD1 (5 bases). The CDR3 loop spans 16 amino acids. CDR1 is MNHEY, CDR2 SVGAGI, per germline. The V end lost 4 bases, the J end lost 1 base, and 11 bases lay between the germline ends. The CDR3 bases are TGTGCCAGCAGTTCCAGGGCTTGGTCCTATAATTCACCCCTCCACTTT. Its translation is CASSSRAWSYNSPLHF.

J is TRBJ1-5 and V is TRBV28; D is uncertain. CDR1 is MDHEN and CDR2 is SYDVKM in the germline V gene. The CDR3 length is 17 residues. Trimming stripped 7 bases from V and 0 bases from J, with 19 bases between. The CDR3 coding sequence is TGTGCCAGCACCGATAGCTTTGGATCCTATAGCAATCAGCCCCAGCATTTT. Protein: CASTDSFGSYSNQPQHF.

The J gene is TRBJ2-5, the V gene TRBV28; D possibly corresponds to TRBD2 (6 bases). The CDR3 loop spans 16 amino acids. Trimming took 4 bases from V and 4 from J, leaving 19 bases between them. Looked up from germline, CDR1 is MDHEN and CDR2 is SYDVKM. The CDR3, as DNA: TGTGCCAGCAGTTCGGGAGCATTAAATCGGGGAGAGACCCAGTACTTC. Protein sequence: CASSSGALNRGETQYF. The variable domain in full, completed from reference TRBV28 and TRBJ2-5, reads DVKVTQSSRYLVKRTGEKVFLECVQDMDHENMFWYRQDPGLGLRLIYFSYDVKMKEKGDIPEGYSVSREKKERFSLILESASTNQTSMYLCASSSGALNRGETQYFGPGTRLLVL.

The J gene is TRBJ1-1, the V gene TRBV18, with no clear D. There are 14 residues in the CDR3. Germline CDR1 reads KGHSH; CDR2 reads LQKENI. V was clipped by 6 bases and J by 0 bases, with 11 bases between them. CDR3 nucleotides: TGTGCCAGCTCCCAGGCAGGTCTGAACACTGAAGCTTTCTTT. This gives the protein CASSQAGLNTEAFF.

The CDR3, as DNA: TGTGCCAGTAGTGACAGCACCCTAGAGACCCAGTACTTC. Amino acid sequence: CASSDSTLETQYF. V is TRBV19 and J is TRBJ2-5; tentatively, D is TRBD1 (5 bases). This CDR3 is built from 13 residues. The germline V gene has CDR1 LNHDA and CDR2 SQIVND (reference sequence). V lost 5 bases and J lost 4, with 11 bases in between. Variable domain in full (rest from reference TRBV19 and TRBJ2-5): DGGITQSPKYLFRKEGQNVTLSCEQNLNHDAMYWYRQDPGQGLRLIYYSQIVNDFQKGDIAEGYSVSREKKESFPLTVTSAQKNPTAFYLCASSDSTLETQYFGPGTRLLVL.

The chain couples TRBV5-6 to TRBJ2-7; 7 positions agree with TRBD1. This CDR3 contains 15 residues. CDR1 and CDR2 from the germline V gene are SGHDT and YYEEEE. The V and J ends lost 2 bases and 1 base, in that order; junction bases with no gene match: 6. The CDR3 bases are TGTGCCAGCAGCTTAAACCCGGGACAGTCCTACGAGCAGTACTTC. It specifies CASSLNPGQSYEQYF.

The V and J genes are TRBV5-1 and TRBJ1-1; TRBD1 matches 7 bases. V lost 0 bases, J lost 4 bases, and 6 bases stayed unmatched. This CDR3 is built from 15 residues. CDR1 SGHRS and CDR2 YFSETQ come from the germline V gene. The CDR3 region is CASSLATGVGTEAFF. The CDR3 DNA reads as TGCGCCAGCAGCTTGGCCACAGGGGTGGGCACTGAAGCTTTCTTT.

The chain joins TRBV27 to TRBJ1-1, with D perhaps TRBD1 (6 bases). Deletions cut 8 bases from V and 1 base from J, with 17 bases between. The CDR3 runs to 15 residues. Looked up from germline, CDR1 is MNHEY and CDR2 is SMNVEV (reference sequence). DNA of the CDR3: TGTGCCAGCCGCCCGCGGACAGCCTGGAACACTGAAGCTTTCTTT. Protein product: CASRPRTAWNTEAFF.

The chain links TRBV5-1 to TRBJ1-1; 11 bases are shared with TRBD1. J lost 4 bases, V lost 4 bases, and 3 bases had no gene match. The CDR3 has 14 residues. Looked up from germline, CDR1 is SGHRS and CDR2 is YFSETQ. The CDR3 nucleotides are TGCGCCAGCAGCGGGACAGGGGGAAGCACTGAAGCTTTCTTT. This sequence encodes CASSGTGGSTEAFF.

The chain recombines TRBV20-1 with TRBJ1-1; D not certain. Germline lookup yields CDR1 DFQATT and CDR2 SNEGSKA (reference sequence). V lost 5 bases and J lost 6, with 10 bases in between. The CDR3 is made up of 11 amino acids. CDR3 nucleotides: TGCAGTGCTGAGGGTAGGGCTGAAGCTTTCTTT. It codes for CSAEGRAEAFF.

The CDR3 loop is CASSSEYEQYF. The DNA for the CDR3 is TGTGCCAGCAGTTCTGAGTACGAGCAGTACTTC. V is TRBV28 and J is TRBJ2-7; D is unresolved. The germline gives CDR1 MDHEN, CDR2 SYDVKM. This CDR3 spans 11 amino acids. Deletions cut 4 bases from V and 4 bases from J, with 5 bases between.

The chain links TRBV30 to TRBJ1-4, with D possibly TRBD1 on 6 matching bases. The CDR3 extends over 14 amino acids. Between the trimmed V and J ends, which lost 1 base and 4 bases, there was a span of 10 bases. CDR1 is GTSNPN, CDR2 SVGIG, per germline (reference sequence). The CDR3 is CAWSGTGYNEKLFF. The CDR3 DNA follows: TGTGCCTGGAGTGGTACAGGGTATAATGAAAAACTGTTTTTT.

The chain carries TRBV7-2 and TRBJ1-2, with D possibly TRBD1 on 6 matching bases. Per germline, CDR1 SGHTA and CDR2 FQGNSA. The V gene lost 7 bases and the J gene lost 10 bases, with 19 bases spanning the gap. The length of the CDR3 is 13 residues. This CDR3 is CASNPWGGEVYTF. The CDR3 DNA is TGTGCCAGCAACCCGTGGGGGGGCGAAGTCTACACCTTC. The whole variable domain, remainder taken from reference TRBV7-2 and TRBJ1-2, is GAGVSQSPSNKVTEKGKDVELRCDPISGHTALYWYRQSLGQGLEFLIYFQGNSAPDKSGLPSDRFSAERTGGSVSTLTIQRTQQEDSAVYLCASNPWGGEVYTFGSGTRLTVV.

The chain's CDR3 is CASSLDPSGVRYF. CDR3 in DNA: TGTGCCAGCAGCTTAGATCCTTCGGGGGTCCGGTATTTT. The chain joins TRBV11-3 to TRBJ2-3; possible D gene TRBD2, 6 bases. V was clipped by 0 bases and J by 14 bases, with 15 bases between them. Per germline, CDR1 SGHNT and CDR2 YENEEA. This CDR3 is built from 13 residues.

The rearrangement uses TRBV5-1 and TRBJ2-7; D remains unclear. The CDR3 consists of 15 residues. In germline, CDR1 is SGHRS, CDR2 YFSETQ. V was clipped by 3 bases and J by 6 bases, with 19 bases between them. Here the CDR3 reads CASSSNPRLTGEQYF. As DNA, the CDR3 is TGCGCCAGCAGCTCGAATCCTAGGTTGACGGGCGAGCAGTACTTC. The whole variable domain, remainder taken from reference TRBV5-1 and TRBJ2-7, is KAGVTQTPRYLIKTRGQQVTLSCSPISGHRSVSWYQQTPGQGLQFLFEYFSETQRNKGNFPGRFSGRQFSNSRSEMNVSTLELGDSALYLCASSSNPRLTGEQYFGPGTRLTVT.

CDR3 sequence: CASSPNPGSNQPQHF. DNA of the CDR3: TGTGCCAGTAGTCCCAACCCAGGGAGCAATCAGCCCCAGCATTTT. This sequence joins TRBV19 and TRBJ1-5, with D maybe TRBD1 (5 bases). V was clipped by 5 bases and J by 1 base, with 12 bases between them. The germline V gene has CDR1 LNHDA and CDR2 SQIVND (reference sequence). The CDR3 consists of 15 residues. Together with reference TRBV19 and TRBJ1-5, the CDR3 gives the full variable domain: DGGITQSPKYLFRKEGQNVTLSCEQNLNHDAMYWYRQDPGQGLRLIYYSQIVNDFQKGDIAEGYSVSREKKESFPLTVTSAQKNPTAFYLCASSPNPGSNQPQHFGDGTRLSIL.

The chain's CDR3 is CARTGTIQETQYF. CDR3 in DNA: TGTGCCAGGACCGGGACTATCCAAGAGACCCAGTACTTC. This chain uses TRBV11-3 with TRBJ2-5; 7 positions match TRBD2. Germline CDR1 is SGHNT and CDR2 is YENEEA. V lost 9 bases and J lost 1; bases outside the gene matches: 5. There are 13 residues in the CDR3.

This clone was detected only a few times. The CDR3 DNA reads as TGTGCCAGCAGCGCCTACACAGATACGCAGTATTTT. The encoded protein is CASSAYTDTQYF. The chain links TRBV7-2 to TRBJ2-3; D call uncertain. CDR3 size: 12 residues. Germline V gene lookup returns CDR1 SGHTA and CDR2 FQGNSA. Trimming took 5 bases from V and 2 from J, leaving 5 bases between them.

This chain connects TRBV6-4 to TRBJ1-1; maybe TRBD1 (5 bases). V was shortened by 9 bases and J by 1 base, with 18 bases between the two germline ends. The CDR3 totals 15 residues. Per the germline V gene, CDR1 is MRHNA and CDR2 is SNTAGT. The CDR3 coding sequence is TGTGCCAGGCCTCAGGGCCAGATCAAGAACACTGAAGCTTTCTTT. It specifies CARPQGQIKNTEAFF.

J is TRBJ1-6 and V is TRBV11-1; perhaps TRBD1 as D (5 bases). Germline CDR1 SGHAT, CDR2 FQDESV (reference sequence). V was pared by 3 bases and J by 13 bases, with 16 bases between. The CDR3 consists of 14 residues. The CDR3 loop is CASSLTVPNWPLHF. The CDR3 DNA reads as TGTGCCAGCAGCTTGACAGTACCGAATTGGCCCCTCCACTTT.

The CDR3 region has the DNA TGTGCCAGCAGTGAAGCGAGGGGACTTGACAAAGAACCACATCAAGAGACCCAGTACTTC. Protein: CASSEARGLDKEPHQETQYF. The V gene is TRBV2, the J gene TRBJ2-5; a possible D gene is TRBD2 (6 bases). CDR1 is SNHLY, CDR2 FYNNEI, per germline. There are 20 residues in the CDR3. The V end lost 0 bases, the J end lost 2 bases, and 25 bases lay between the germline ends.